The 8 T cell receptor beta chains reported below all come from one sample, sequenced in a study of vaccination effects on CD4 cells after COVID-19. Expansion with viral peptide pools was applied to antigen-specific CD4+ T cells by the ViraFEST assay prior to sequencing. Subsequent to less than eleven days of culture, CD4+ T cells were isolated. The person had a PCR-confirmed SARS-CoV-2 infection during March to December 2020. Profiled with immunoSEQ multiplex PCR; TCRdb holds only in-frame clones, not every one. The sample shows roughly 57,000 clones, 76% of them seen only once. No cognate antigen is known for these TCRs. The sample here was CD4+ T cells from PBMCs cultured with HIV peptides, taken before COVID-19 vaccination. Specified subset: HIV-1 Nef peptide pool negative control/reference culture. Receptors were obtained from a human donor who had a prior SARS-CoV-2 infection.

V gene TRBV5-1 combines with J gene TRBJ2-5; 7 positions agree with TRBD1. The CDR3 length is 19 residues. Germline CDR1 and CDR2: SGHRS and YFSETQ. The trim removed 4 bases at V and 1 base at J, leaving 19 bases unmatched. This CDR3 is CASSPTWTGRVYSQETQYF. The CDR3, as DNA: TGCGCCAGCAGCCCGACCTGGACAGGTCGGGTTTATTCCCAAGAGACCCAGTACTTC.

The V gene is TRBV6-6, the J gene TRBJ2-1, with 11 bases fitting TRBD2. The CDR3 extends over 15 amino acids. V lost 6 bases to trimming and J lost 4 bases; unmatched junction nucleotides: 5. Germline V gene data show CDR1 as MNHNY and CDR2 as SVGAGI (reference sequence). This CDR3 is CASSLLAGDYNEQFF. In nucleotides, the CDR3 is TGTGCCAGCAGCTTACTAGCGGGAGATTACAATGAGCAGTTCTTC.

The chain has TRBV5-1 and TRBJ2-5; 13 bases match TRBD2. This CDR3 comprises 16 residues. The germline gives CDR1 SGHRS, CDR2 YFSETQ. Losses at the gene ends were 5 bases for V and 0 bases for J; bases not matched to a gene: 4. This CDR3 is CASSPGLAGDQETQYF. In DNA form, the CDR3 reads TGCGCCAGCAGTCCAGGACTAGCGGGAGACCAAGAGACCCAGTACTTC.

This clone was seen more than once but under ten times. This chain uses TRBV4-1 with TRBJ2-7; D may be TRBD2 (6 bases). The germline gives CDR1 MGHRA, CDR2 YSYEKL. The CDR3 contains 15 residues. Trimming stripped 6 bases from V and 3 bases from J, with 18 bases between. Written as DNA, the CDR3 is TGCGCCAGCAGACAGGAAATCGGGAGTTTCTACGAGCAGTACTTC. This translates into CASRQEIGSFYEQYF.

V and J are TRBV18 and TRBJ1-3; D unresolved. The V end lost 0 bases, the J end lost 0 bases, and 6 bases lay between the germline ends. Germline CDR1 reads KGHSH; CDR2 reads LQKENI. The CDR3 has 15 residues. The CDR3 region is CASSPPRDSGNTIYF. As DNA, the CDR3 is TGTGCCAGCTCACCACCGAGGGACTCTGGAAACACCATATATTTT.

CDR3 region: CASSLEITGATEAFF. Written as DNA, the CDR3 is TGCGCCAGCAGCTTGGAGATTACGGGGGCCACTGAAGCTTTCTTT. The chain carries TRBV5-1 and TRBJ1-1, with D perhaps matching TRBD1 (6 bases). V lost 0 bases and J 4 bases, leaving 13 bases between the germline ends. This CDR3 contains 15 residues. Germline V gene sequence: CDR1 SGHRS, CDR2 YFSETQ.

The chain's CDR3 is CATSDLDGGELFF. CDR3 DNA: TGTGCCACCAGTGATTTGGACGGCGGGGAGCTGTTTTTT. The J gene is TRBJ2-2, the V gene TRBV24-1; D call uncertain. The CDR3 loop spans 13 amino acids. V lost 0 bases to trimming and J lost 7 bases, with 5 bases between them. Per germline, CDR1 KGHDR and CDR2 SFDVKD.

CDR3 loop: CASSPQSLNEKLFF. The CDR3 nucleotides read TGTGCCAGCTCACCACAGAGCCTTAATGAAAAACTGTTTTTT. V usage is TRBV18 and J usage is TRBJ1-4; D unclear. The CDR3 loop spans 14 amino acids. The V gene lost 1 base and the J gene lost 4 bases, with 7 bases spanning the gap. CDR1 KGHSH and CDR2 LQKENI come from the germline V gene.